The clone carrying this T cell receptor (beta chain) came up a few times. Its antigen remains unidentified. One end of the junction varies from germline; a read error may be responsible. The naive CD8 fraction comprised CD45RO-negative cells positively selected for CCR7 and excluded terminally differentiated effector memory CD45RA+ cells. The CDR3 totals 9 residues. The germline V gene has CDR1 SGHTA and CDR2 FQGTGA. This entry comes from a study of shared clonotypes between healthy human individuals. About the research overall: A couple of women and a few men aged 18 to 49 made up the donors. Study-level points and caveats: A generally larger estimated richness was seen in naive subsets than in memory subsets. The study's rarefaction showed incomplete sorted-subset sequencing despite large depth.

TCRdb's copy holds only in-frame clones and misses some; the assay was immunoSEQ multiplex PCR. The sample includes some 2 million clones, about 95% seen only once; the top ten take roughly 1.1%. This clonotype was sampled from a man in his late teens or twenties in good health. The source material was naive CD8+ T cells sorted from blood. The chain has TRBV7-3 and TRBJ2-7, with D unresolved. As DNA, the CDR3 is TGTGCCAGCAGTTTAAGGCAGTACTTC. Translation gives CASSLRQYF.